This section outlines one T cell receptor beta chain sequence together with its context. This sample is part of a study of cytomegalovirus exposure and HLA in healthy donors. PCR primers comprised 60 Vbeta and 13 Jbeta primers. The protocol was immunoSEQ multiplex PCR, while the TCRdb copy is restricted to in-frame clones and leaves out a portion. This table holds around 230,000 clones, more than 70% found once. The specimen sequenced was PBMCs. The receptor's source is a boy aged 5-17 years in good health and CMV-seronegative.

The CDR3 loop reads CASSSRGDGTEAFF. Here the CDR3 DNA reads TGTGCCAGCAGCTCACGGGGGGATGGGACTGAAGCTTTCTTT. The genes are TRBV11-3 and TRBJ1-1, with D maybe TRBD1 (5 bases). CDR3 size: 14 residues. The V end lost 4 bases, the J end lost 5 bases, and 14 bases lay between the germline ends. The germline V gene encodes CDR1 SGHNT and CDR2 YENEEA. The full variable domain, in which reference TRBV11-3 and TRBJ1-1 provide the parts outside the CDR3, is EAGVVQSPRYKIIEKKQPVAFWCNPISGHNTLYWYLQNLGQGPELLIRYENEEAVDDSQLPKDRFSAERLKGVDSTLKIQPAELGDSAVYLCASSSRGDGTEAFFGQGTRLTVV.